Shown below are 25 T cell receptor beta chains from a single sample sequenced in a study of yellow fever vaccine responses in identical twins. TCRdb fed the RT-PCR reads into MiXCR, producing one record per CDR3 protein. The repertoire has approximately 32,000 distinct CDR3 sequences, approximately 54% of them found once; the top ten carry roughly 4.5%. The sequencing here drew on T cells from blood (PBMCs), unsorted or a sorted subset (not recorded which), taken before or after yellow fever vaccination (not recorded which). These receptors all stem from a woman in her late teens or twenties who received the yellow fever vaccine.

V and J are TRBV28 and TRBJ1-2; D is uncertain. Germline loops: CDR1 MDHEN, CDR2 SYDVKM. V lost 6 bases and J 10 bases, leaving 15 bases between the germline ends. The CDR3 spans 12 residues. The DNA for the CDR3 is TGTGCCAGCAGCAGCCGATTGGCAGACTACACCTTC. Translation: CASSSRLADYTF.

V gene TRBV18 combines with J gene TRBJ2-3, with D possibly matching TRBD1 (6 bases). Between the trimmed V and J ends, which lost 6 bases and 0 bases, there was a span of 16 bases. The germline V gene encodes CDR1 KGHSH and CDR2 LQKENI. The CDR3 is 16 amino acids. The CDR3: CASSNQGTPSTDTQYF. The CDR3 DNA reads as TGTGCCAGCTCTAACCAGGGGACACCCAGCACAGATACGCAGTATTTT.

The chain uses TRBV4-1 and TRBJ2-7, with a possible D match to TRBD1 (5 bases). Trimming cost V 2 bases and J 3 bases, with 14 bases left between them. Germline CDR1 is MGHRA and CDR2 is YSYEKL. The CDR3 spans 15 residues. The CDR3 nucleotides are TGCGCCAGCAGCCAACTGACAGTAACTCTCTACGAGCAGTACTTC. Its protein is CASSQLTVTLYEQYF.

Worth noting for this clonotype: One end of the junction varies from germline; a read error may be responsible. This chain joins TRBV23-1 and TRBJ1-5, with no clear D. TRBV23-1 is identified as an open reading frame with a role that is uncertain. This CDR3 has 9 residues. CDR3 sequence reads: CASTQPQHF. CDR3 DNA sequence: TGCGCCAGCACTCAGCCCCAGCATTTT.

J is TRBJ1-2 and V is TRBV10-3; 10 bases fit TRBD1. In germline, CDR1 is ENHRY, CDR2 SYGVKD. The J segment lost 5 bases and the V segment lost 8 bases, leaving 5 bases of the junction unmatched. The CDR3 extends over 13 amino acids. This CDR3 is CAIAGTGVYGYTF. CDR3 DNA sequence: TGTGCCATCGCCGGGACAGGGGTTTATGGCTACACCTTC.

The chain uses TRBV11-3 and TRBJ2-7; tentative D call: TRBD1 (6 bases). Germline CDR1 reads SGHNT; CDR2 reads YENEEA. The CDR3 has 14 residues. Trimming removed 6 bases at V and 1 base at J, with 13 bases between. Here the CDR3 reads CASRYRVGSYEQYF. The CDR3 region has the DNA TGTGCCAGCAGATACAGGGTAGGTTCCTACGAGCAGTACTTC.

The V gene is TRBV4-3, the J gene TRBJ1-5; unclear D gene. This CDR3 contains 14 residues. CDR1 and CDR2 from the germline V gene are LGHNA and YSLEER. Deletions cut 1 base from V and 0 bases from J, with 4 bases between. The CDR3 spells CASSQGFSNQPQHF. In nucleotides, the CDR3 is TGCGCCAGCAGCCAAGGTTTTAGCAATCAGCCCCAGCATTTT.

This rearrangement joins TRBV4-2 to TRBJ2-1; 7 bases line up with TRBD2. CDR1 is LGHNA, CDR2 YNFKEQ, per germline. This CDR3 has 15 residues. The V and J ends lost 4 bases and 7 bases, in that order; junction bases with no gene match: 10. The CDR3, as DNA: TGTGCCAGCAGCCCCGAGTTGGGGGGGATAAATGAGCAGTTCTTC. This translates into CASSPELGGINEQFF.

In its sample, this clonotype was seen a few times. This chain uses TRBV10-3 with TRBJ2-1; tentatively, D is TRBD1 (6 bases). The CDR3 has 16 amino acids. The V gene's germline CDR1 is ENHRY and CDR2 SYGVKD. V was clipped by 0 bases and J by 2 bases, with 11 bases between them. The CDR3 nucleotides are TGTGCCATCAGTGAGTCAAGGAGGACAGCCTACAATGAGCAGTTCTTC. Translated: CAISESRRTAYNEQFF.

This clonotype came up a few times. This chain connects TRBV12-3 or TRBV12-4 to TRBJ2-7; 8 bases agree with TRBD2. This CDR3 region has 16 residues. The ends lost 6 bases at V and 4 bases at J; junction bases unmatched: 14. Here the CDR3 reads CASSPRGGTSRYEQYF. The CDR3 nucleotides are TGTGCCAGCAGCCCTCGGGGGGGGACTAGTCGGTACGAGCAGTACTTC.

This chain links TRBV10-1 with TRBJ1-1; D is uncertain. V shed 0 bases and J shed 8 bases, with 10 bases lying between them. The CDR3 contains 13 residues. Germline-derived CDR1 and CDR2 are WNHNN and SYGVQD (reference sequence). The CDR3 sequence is CASSESAATEAFF. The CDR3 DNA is TGCGCCAGCAGTGAGTCTGCGGCAACCGAAGCTTTCTTT.

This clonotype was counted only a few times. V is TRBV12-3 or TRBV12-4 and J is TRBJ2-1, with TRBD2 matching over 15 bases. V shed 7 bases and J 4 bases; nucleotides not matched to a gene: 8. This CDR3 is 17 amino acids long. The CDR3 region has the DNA TGTGCCAGCACCCCTCCGGGACTAGCGGGAGGTTACAATGAGCAGTTCTTC. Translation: CASTPPGLAGGYNEQFF.

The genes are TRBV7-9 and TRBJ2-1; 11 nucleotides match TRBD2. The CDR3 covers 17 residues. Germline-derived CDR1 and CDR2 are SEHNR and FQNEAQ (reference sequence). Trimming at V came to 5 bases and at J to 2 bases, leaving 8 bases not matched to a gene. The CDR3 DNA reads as TGTGCCAGCAGCCGAAACCCTAGCGGGGGGACCTACAATGAGCAGTTCTTC. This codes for CASSRNPSGGTYNEQFF. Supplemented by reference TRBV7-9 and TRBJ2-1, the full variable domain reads DTGVSQNPRHKITKRGQNVTFRCDPISEHNRLYWYRQTLGQGPEFLTYFQNEAQLEKSRLLSDRFSAERPKGSFSTLEIQRTEQGDSAMYLCASSRNPSGGTYNEQFFGPGTRLTVL.

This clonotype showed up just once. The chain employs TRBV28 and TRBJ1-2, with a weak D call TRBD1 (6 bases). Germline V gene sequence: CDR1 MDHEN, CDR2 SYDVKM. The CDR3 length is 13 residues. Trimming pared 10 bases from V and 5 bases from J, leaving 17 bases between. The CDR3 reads CAISGTTIYGYTF. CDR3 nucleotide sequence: TGTGCCATCTCCGGGACAACAATTTATGGCTACACCTTC.

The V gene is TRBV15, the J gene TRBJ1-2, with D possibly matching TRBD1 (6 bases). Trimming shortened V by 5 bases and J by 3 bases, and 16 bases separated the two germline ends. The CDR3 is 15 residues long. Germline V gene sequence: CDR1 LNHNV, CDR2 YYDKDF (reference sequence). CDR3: CATSLGEGDYYGYTF. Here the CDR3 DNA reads TGTGCCACCAGCCTGGGGGAGGGGGATTACTATGGCTACACCTTC.

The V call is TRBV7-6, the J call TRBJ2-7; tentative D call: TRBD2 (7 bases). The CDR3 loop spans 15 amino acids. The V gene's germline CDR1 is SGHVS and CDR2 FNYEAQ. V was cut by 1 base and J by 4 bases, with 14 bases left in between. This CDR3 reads CASSLEGGAGYEQYF. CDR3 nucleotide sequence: TGTGCCAGCAGCTTAGAAGGGGGGGCTGGGTACGAGCAGTACTTC.

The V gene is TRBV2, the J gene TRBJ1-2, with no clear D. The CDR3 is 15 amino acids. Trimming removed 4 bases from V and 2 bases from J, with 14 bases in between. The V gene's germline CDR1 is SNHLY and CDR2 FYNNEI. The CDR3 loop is CASSVMSAENYGYTF. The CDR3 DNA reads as TGTGCCAGCAGTGTCATGTCGGCAGAAAACTATGGCTACACCTTC.

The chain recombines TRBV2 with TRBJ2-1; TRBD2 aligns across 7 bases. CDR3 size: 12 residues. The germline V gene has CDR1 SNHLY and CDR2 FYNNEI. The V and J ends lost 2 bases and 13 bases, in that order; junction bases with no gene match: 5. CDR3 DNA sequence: TGTGCCAGCAGTGAAAGACTAGCTTCCCAGTTCTTC. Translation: CASSERLASQFF.

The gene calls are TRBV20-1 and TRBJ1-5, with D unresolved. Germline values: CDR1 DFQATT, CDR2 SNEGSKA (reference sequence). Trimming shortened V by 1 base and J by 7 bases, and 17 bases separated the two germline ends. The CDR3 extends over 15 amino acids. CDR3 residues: CSARGQSTIHQPQHF. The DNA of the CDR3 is TGCAGTGCTAGAGGGCAAAGTACGATCCACCAGCCCCAGCATTTT.

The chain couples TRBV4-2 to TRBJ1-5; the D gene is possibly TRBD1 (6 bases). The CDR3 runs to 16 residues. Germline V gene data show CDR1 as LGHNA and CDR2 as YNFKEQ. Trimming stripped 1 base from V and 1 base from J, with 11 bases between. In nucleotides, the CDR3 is TGTGCCAGCAGCCAAGCAGTACAGGGAAGCAATCAGCCCCAGCATTTT. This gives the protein CASSQAVQGSNQPQHF.

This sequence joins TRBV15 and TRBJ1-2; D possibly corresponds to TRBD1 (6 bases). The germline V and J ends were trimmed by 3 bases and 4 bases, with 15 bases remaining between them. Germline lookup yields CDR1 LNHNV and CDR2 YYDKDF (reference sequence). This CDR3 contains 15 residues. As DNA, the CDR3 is TGTGCCACCAGCAGTGCGAACAGGGAGAGCTATGGCTACACCTTC. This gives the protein CATSSANRESYGYTF.

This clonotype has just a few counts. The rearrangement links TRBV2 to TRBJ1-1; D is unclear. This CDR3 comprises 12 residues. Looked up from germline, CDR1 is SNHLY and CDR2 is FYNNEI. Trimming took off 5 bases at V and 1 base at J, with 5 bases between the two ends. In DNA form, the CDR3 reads TGTGCCAGCAGTAGACAGAACACTGAAGCTTTCTTT. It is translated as CASSRQNTEAFF.

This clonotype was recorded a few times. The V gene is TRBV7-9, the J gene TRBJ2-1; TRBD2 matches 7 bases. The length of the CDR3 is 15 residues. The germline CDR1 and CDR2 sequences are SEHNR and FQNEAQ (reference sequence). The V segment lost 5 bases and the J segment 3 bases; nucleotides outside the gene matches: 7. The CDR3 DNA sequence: TGTGCCAGCAGCACCCGGGAGGTCTACTACAATGAGCAGTTCTTC. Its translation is CASSTREVYYNEQFF.

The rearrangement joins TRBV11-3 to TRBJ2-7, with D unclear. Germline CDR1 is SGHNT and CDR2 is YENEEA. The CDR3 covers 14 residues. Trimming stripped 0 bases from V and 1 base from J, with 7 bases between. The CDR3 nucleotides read TGTGCCAGCAGCTTAGATCAGGCGTCCTACGAGCAGTACTTC. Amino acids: CASSLDQASYEQYF.

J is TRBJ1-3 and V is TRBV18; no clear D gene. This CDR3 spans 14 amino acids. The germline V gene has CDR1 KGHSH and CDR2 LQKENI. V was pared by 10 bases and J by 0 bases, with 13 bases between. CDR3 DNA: TGTGCCACCAAGGCCGGTAGCTCTGGAAACACCATATATTTT. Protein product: CATKAGSSGNTIYF. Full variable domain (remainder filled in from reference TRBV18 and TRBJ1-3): NAGVMQNPRHLVRRRGQEARLRCSPMKGHSHVYWYRQLPEEGLKFMVYLQKENIIDESGMPKERFSAEFPKEGPSILRIQQVVRGDSAAYFCATKAGSSGNTIYFGEGSWLTVV.